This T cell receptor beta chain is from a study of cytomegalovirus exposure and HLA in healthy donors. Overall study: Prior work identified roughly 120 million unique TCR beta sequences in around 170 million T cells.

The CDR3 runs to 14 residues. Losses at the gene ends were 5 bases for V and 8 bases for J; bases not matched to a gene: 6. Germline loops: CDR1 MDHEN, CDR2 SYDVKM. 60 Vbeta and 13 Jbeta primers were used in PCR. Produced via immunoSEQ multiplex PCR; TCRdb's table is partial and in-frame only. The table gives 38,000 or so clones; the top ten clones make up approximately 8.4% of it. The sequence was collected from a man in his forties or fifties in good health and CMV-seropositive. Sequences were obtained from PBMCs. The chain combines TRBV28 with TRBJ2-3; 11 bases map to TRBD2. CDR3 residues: CASSTSGSNPTQYF. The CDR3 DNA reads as TGTGCCAGCAGTACTAGCGGGAGTAACCCTACGCAGTATTTT.